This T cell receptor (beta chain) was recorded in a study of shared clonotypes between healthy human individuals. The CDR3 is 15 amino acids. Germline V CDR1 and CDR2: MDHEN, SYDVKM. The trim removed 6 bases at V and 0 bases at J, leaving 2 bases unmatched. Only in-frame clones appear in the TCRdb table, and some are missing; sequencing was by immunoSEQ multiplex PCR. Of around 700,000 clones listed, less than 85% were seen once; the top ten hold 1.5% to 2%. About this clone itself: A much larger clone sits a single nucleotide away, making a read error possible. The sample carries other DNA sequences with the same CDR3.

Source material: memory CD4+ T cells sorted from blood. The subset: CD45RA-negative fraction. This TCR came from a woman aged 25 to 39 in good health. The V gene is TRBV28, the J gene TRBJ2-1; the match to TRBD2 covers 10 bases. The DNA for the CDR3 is TGTGCCAGCAGCCCTAGCGGGAGCTCCTACAATGAGCAGTTCTTC. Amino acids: CASSPSGSSYNEQFF.